These 3 T cell receptor beta chains originate from one sample sequenced in a study of neurological immune-mediated disorders. Each CDR3 protein gets one entry after TCRdb re-called the 5' RACE reads with MiXCR. The data show 50,000 or so distinct CDR3 sequences, around 25% seen once. The sample consisted of PBMCs. The receptor source for this set is a woman in her sixties or seventies in good health.

With respect to this clonotype: At one of its ends the junction is not consistent with the germline gene, which may arise from a read error. The V call is TRBV5-1, the J call TRBJ2-1, with D possibly being TRBD1 (6 bases). Per germline, CDR1 SGHRS and CDR2 YFSETQ. CDR3 size: 15 residues. The CDR3 protein is CANSPTPGAVDEQLF. The CDR3 DNA reads as TGCGCCAACAGCCCAACCCCAGGGGCGGTAGATGAGCAGTTATTC.

This clonotype was counted many times. J is TRBJ1-2 and V is TRBV2; D possibly corresponds to TRBD1 (5 bases). This CDR3 has 14 amino acids. The V gene's germline CDR1 is SNHLY and CDR2 FYNNEI. Trimming cost V 3 bases and J 5 bases, with 13 bases left between them. The DNA for the CDR3 is TGTGCCAGCAGTGAGTTCAGGGCGGAATATGGCTACACCTTC. The encoded protein is CASSEFRAEYGYTF.

This sequence joins TRBV5-1 and TRBJ2-2; 7 bases agree with TRBD2. The V and J ends lost 0 bases and 5 bases, in that order; junction bases with no gene match: 4. Per germline, CDR1 SGHRS and CDR2 YFSETQ. CDR3 size: 15 residues. CDR3 nucleotides: TGCGCCAGCAGCTTGGATAGCGGGTCGACCGGGGAGCTGTTTTTT. Residues: CASSLDSGSTGELFF.